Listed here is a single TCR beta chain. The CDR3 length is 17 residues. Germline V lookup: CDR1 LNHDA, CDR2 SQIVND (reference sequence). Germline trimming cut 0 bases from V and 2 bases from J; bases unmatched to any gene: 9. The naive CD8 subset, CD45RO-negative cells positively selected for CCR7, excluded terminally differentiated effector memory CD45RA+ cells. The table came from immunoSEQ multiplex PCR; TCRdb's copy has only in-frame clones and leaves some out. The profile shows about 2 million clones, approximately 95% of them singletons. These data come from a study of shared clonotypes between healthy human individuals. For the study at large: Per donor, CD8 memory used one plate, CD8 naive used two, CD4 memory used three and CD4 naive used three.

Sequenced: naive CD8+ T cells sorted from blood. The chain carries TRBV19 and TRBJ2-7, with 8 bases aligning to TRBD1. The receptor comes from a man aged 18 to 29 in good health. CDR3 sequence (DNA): TGTGCCAGTAGTATAGATCCCAACCGGGACAGGCCCTACGAGCAGTACTTC. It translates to CASSIDPNRDRPYEQYF.